The 23 T cell receptor beta chains given below trace back to one sample, sequenced in a study of T-cell reconstitution after alpha-beta-depleted transplantation in children. Unique molecular identifiers were incorporated into the prepared TCRbeta library. TCRdb re-derived calls from the PCR reads in MiXCR, one entry per CDR3 protein. The table shows about 460,000 distinct CDR3 sequences, with roughly an eighth occurring only once. Material: PBMCs from the stem cell graft donor, obtained from the stem cell graft. Source of these receptors: a human donor who donated a stem cell graft to a child with combined immunodeficiency.

This clonotype was observed at least ten times. This sequence joins TRBV7-2 and TRBJ2-7, with 8 bases fitting TRBD1. Germline V gene lookup returns CDR1 SGHTA and CDR2 FQGNSA. The CDR3 loop spans 16 amino acids. J lost 3 bases, V lost 1 base, and 8 bases had no gene match. The CDR3 DNA follows: TGTGCCAGCAGCTTAGACGCCGGGACAGGAGTCTACGAGCAGTACTTC. Translating gives CASSLDAGTGVYEQYF.

Many counts were recorded for this clonotype. The chain uses TRBV28 and TRBJ1-1; the D is unclear. Germline V gene data show CDR1 as MDHEN and CDR2 as SYDVKM. This CDR3 region has 14 residues. Trimming took off 7 bases at V and 0 bases at J, with 12 bases between the two ends. CDR3: CASTAETMNTEAFF. In nucleotides, the CDR3 is TGTGCCAGCACGGCAGAGACCATGAACACTGAAGCTTTCTTT.

This clonotype came up a few times. The V call is TRBV25-1, the J call TRBJ1-4, with no clear D. The V end was cut by 5 bases, the J end by 5 bases, with 9 bases between. Germline V CDR1 and CDR2: MGHDK, SYGVNS. The CDR3 has 13 amino acids. The CDR3 DNA is TGTGCCAGCAGTTTCGACCTCAATGAAAAACTGTTTTTT. It translates to CASSFDLNEKLFF.

This clonotype was observed at least ten times. The V gene is TRBV12-3 or TRBV12-4, the J gene TRBJ2-1; D might be TRBD2 (6 bases). This CDR3 has 14 residues. V shed 5 bases and J shed 6 bases, with 14 bases lying between them. The CDR3 bases are TGTGCCAGCAGTCCCACCGGGACTGTCAATGAGCAGTTCTTC. Its protein product is CASSPTGTVNEQFF.

The gene calls are TRBV19 and TRBJ2-3; 9 bases are shared with TRBD2. This CDR3 is 14 amino acids long. The germline CDR1 and CDR2 sequences are LNHDA and SQIVND (reference sequence). Losses at the gene ends were 6 bases for V and 4 bases for J; bases not matched to a gene: 5. The CDR3, as DNA: TGTGCCAGTAGCTCTAGCGGGGCAGCAGATACGCAGTATTTT. Its protein product is CASSSSGAADTQYF.

This clonotype was seen a handful of times. The genes are TRBV4-3 and TRBJ2-1; D may be TRBD1 (8 bases). Germline V gene lookup returns CDR1 LGHNA and CDR2 YSLEER. V was trimmed by 1 base and J by 6 bases, leaving 13 bases between them. The CDR3 consists of 15 residues. CDR3: CASSQGTGGVNEQFF. The CDR3 bases are TGCGCCAGCAGCCAAGGTACAGGGGGGGTCAATGAGCAGTTCTTC.

This clonotype has just a few counts. CDR3 nucleotides: TGTGCCAGTGGAAGTTTCCTTGGGTGGCAGTATTTT. It translates to CASGSFLGWQYF. V usage is TRBV19 and J usage is TRBJ2-3; D not certain. With 8 bases removed from V and 11 bases from J, the gap between germline ends came to 17 bases. This CDR3 is 12 amino acids long. Germline V gene lookup returns CDR1 LNHDA and CDR2 SQIVND (reference sequence). The whole variable domain, filled in from reference TRBV19 and TRBJ2-3, reads DGGITQSPKYLFRKEGQNVTLSCEQNLNHDAMYWYRQDPGQGLRLIYYSQIVNDFQKGDIAEGYSVSREKKESFPLTVTSAQKNPTAFYLCASGSFLGWQYFGPGTRLTVL.

The rearrangement links TRBV20-1 to TRBJ1-1; TRBD1 is a possible D gene (5 bases). Germline-derived CDR1 and CDR2 are DFQATT and SNEGSKA (reference sequence). The CDR3 consists of 14 residues. Trimming pared 3 bases from V and 1 base from J, leaving 12 bases between. The CDR3 DNA reads as TGCAGTGCTAGTGGGGACGGCTCGAACACTGAAGCTTTCTTT. This translates into CSASGDGSNTEAFF.

Regarding this clonotype: Since a much larger clone is just one base distant, this may be a read error. CDR3 region: CASSPGLAGLVGANTQYF. The CDR3 DNA reads as TGTGCCAGCAGTCCGGGACTAGCGGGGTTGGTTGGAGCAAATACGCAGTATTTT. The chain is built from TRBV27 and TRBJ2-3; 13 positions match TRBD2. The length of the CDR3 is 18 residues. The ends lost 5 bases at V and 7 bases at J; junction bases unmatched: 15. Germline CDR1 reads MNHEY; CDR2 reads SMNVEV (reference sequence).

This clonotype was seen ten or more times. The V gene is TRBV27, the J gene TRBJ2-7; TRBD1 might be the D (5 bases). Germline V lookup: CDR1 MNHEY, CDR2 SMNVEV (reference sequence). With 7 bases removed from V and 0 bases from J, the gap between germline ends came to 16 bases. The CDR3 is 15 amino acids. The CDR3 loop reads CASKEWTQGSYEQYF. The CDR3 DNA sequence: TGTGCCAGCAAGGAGTGGACCCAGGGCTCCTACGAGCAGTACTTC.

This clonotype occurred a few times. This sequence joins TRBV7-2 and TRBJ2-7, with TRBD1 matching 10 bases. In germline, CDR1 is SGHTA, CDR2 FQGNSA. The length of the CDR3 is 15 residues. V trimming: 6 bases; J trimming: 2 bases; junction bases outside the gene matches: 7. CDR3 in DNA: TGTGCCAGCAGAGAACCGGGACAGGGGACCTACGAGCAGTACTTC. This translates into CASREPGQGTYEQYF.

This CDR3 reads CASSHPLGSDTQYF. CDR3 in DNA: TGTGCCAGCAGCCACCCGCTAGGATCGGATACGCAGTATTTT. The rearrangement uses TRBV6-2 or TRBV6-3 and TRBJ2-3; D is unclear. This CDR3 has 14 residues. CDR1 and CDR2 (germline): MNHEY, SVGEGT. V shed 6 bases and J shed 6 bases, with 16 bases lying between them.

This clonotype was found many times. The chain couples TRBV5-1 to TRBJ2-3; 7 nucleotides line up with TRBD2. CDR3 length: 15 amino acids. J lost 0 bases, V lost 2 bases, and 3 bases had no gene match. Per germline, CDR1 SGHRS and CDR2 YFSETQ. The DNA of the CDR3 is TGCGCCAGCAGCTTAGATAGCGGGAGCACAGATACGCAGTATTTT. Amino acids: CASSLDSGSTDTQYF. Full variable domain (remainder filled in from reference TRBV5-1 and TRBJ2-3): KAGVTQTPRYLIKTRGQQVTLSCSPISGHRSVSWYQQTPGQGLQFLFEYFSETQRNKGNFPGRFSGRQFSNSRSEMNVSTLELGDSALYLCASSLDSGSTDTQYFGPGTRLTVL.

The sample holds many counts of this clonotype. This chain connects TRBV25-1 to TRBJ2-7; TRBD1 aligns across 8 bases. The CDR3 is made up of 14 amino acids. V shed 3 bases and J 4 bases; nucleotides not matched to a gene: 5. Germline CDR1 and CDR2: MGHDK and SYGVNS. CDR3 amino acids: CASSEDRVVYEQYF. In nucleotides, the CDR3 is TGTGCCAGCAGTGAGGACAGGGTGGTATACGAGCAGTACTTC.

The genes are TRBV7-2 and TRBJ2-7; 11 bases line up with TRBD2. The V gene's germline CDR1 is SGHTA and CDR2 FQGNSA. The trim removed 1 base at V and 5 bases at J, leaving 4 bases unmatched. The CDR3 consists of 15 residues. Here the CDR3 DNA reads TGTGCCAGCAGCTTAGAAGTGGGACTAGCGGACGAGCAGTACTTC. This encodes CASSLEVGLADEQYF.

This clonotype was detected ten times or more. The junction departs from the called germline gene at one end, perhaps through a read error. This chain uses TRBV7-8 with TRBJ2-2; TRBD1 agrees at 7 bases. From germline, CDR1 is SGHVS and CDR2 FQNEAQ. The CDR3 spans 15 residues. The CDR3 sequence: CASTLRRQGAGELFF. The DNA of the CDR3 is TGTGCCAGCACCTTACGGCGTCAGGGGGCCGGGGAGCTGTTTTTT.

The chain uses TRBV4-2 and TRBJ2-3, with 10 bases identical to TRBD2. Trimming at V came to 1 base and at J to 7 bases, leaving 14 bases not matched to a gene. The CDR3 runs 18 residues. Germline CDR1 reads LGHNA; CDR2 reads YNFKEQ. The CDR3 spells CASSQGSRLAGGRNTQYF. The CDR3 DNA reads as TGTGCCAGCAGCCAAGGGAGCCGATTAGCGGGGGGCCGGAATACGCAGTATTTT.

This clonotype appeared a few times. This chain links TRBV7-8 with TRBJ1-5; TRBD1 agrees at 7 bases. CDR1 and CDR2 (germline): SGHVS, FQNEAQ. V was clipped by 4 bases and J by 5 bases; unmatched bases: 5. This CDR3 spans 14 amino acids. In DNA form, the CDR3 reads TGTGCCAGCAGCTATACAGGGGTTTATCAGCCCCAGCATTTT. Its translation is CASSYTGVYQPQHF.

This clonotype was counted a few times. The chain uses TRBV2 and TRBJ2-7; 11 bases line up with TRBD2. Germline trimming cut 3 bases from V and 2 bases from J; bases unmatched to any gene: 3. The V gene's germline CDR1 is SNHLY and CDR2 FYNNEI. The CDR3 totals 15 residues. The CDR3 DNA reads as TGTGCCAGCAGTGACGGGACTAGCGGCGCCTACGAGCAGTACTTC. Protein sequence: CASSDGTSGAYEQYF.

This clonotype was seen more than once but under ten times. This chain joins TRBV12-3 or TRBV12-4 and TRBJ1-1; unclear D gene. The V end lost 5 bases, the J end lost 0 bases, and 13 bases lay between the germline ends. This CDR3 contains 15 residues. The CDR3 region has the DNA TGTGCCAGCAGTCCACTTAGGACCCTGAACACTGAAGCTTTCTTT. Residues: CASSPLRTLNTEAFF.

The chain couples TRBV29-1 to TRBJ2-5; a possible D gene is TRBD2 (6 bases). From germline, CDR1 is SQVTM and CDR2 ANQGSEA. The V end lost 7 bases, the J end lost 8 bases, and 14 bases lay between the germline ends. The CDR3 has 11 amino acids. The DNA of the CDR3 is TGCAGCGCCCTCCGGGACTCCACCCAGTACTTC. Translation gives CSALRDSTQYF.

This clonotype was observed at least ten times. This chain joins TRBV15 and TRBJ2-3; 9 bases map to TRBD1. The J segment lost 4 bases and the V segment lost 0 bases, leaving 5 bases of the junction unmatched. The CDR3 runs to 16 residues. Germline V gives CDR1 LNHNV, CDR2 YYDKDF (reference sequence). The CDR3 sequence is CATSRDLGTGSDTQYF. The CDR3 DNA is TGTGCCACCAGCAGAGATTTAGGGACAGGGTCAGATACGCAGTATTTT. The whole variable domain, remainder taken from reference TRBV15 and TRBJ2-3, is DAMVIQNPRYQVTQFGKPVTLSCSQTLNHNVMYWYQQKSSQAPKLLFHYYDKDFNNEADTPDNFQSRRPNTSFCFLDIRSPGLGDTAMYLCATSRDLGTGSDTQYFGPGTRLTVL.

This clonotype was seen a few times. J is TRBJ1-2 and V is TRBV9; unclear D gene. Trimming removed 0 bases from V and 3 bases from J, with 24 bases in between. Germline V lookup: CDR1 SGDLS, CDR2 YYNGEE. The CDR3 extends over 19 amino acids. The CDR3 sequence: CASSVDKATFQRAHYGYTF. Here the CDR3 DNA reads TGTGCCAGCAGCGTAGACAAAGCGACATTCCAAAGAGCCCACTATGGCTACACCTTC.